This T cell receptor beta chain is from a study of T cell responses to AZD1222 COVID-19 vaccine. Study-wide context: Second doses that came at about 4 or about 12 weeks were put together. Regarding the study as a whole: The study identified only five to seven AZD1222 recipients as seropositive at baseline. Targeting of unmutated variant regions was reportedly seen in nearly half of spike-specific TCRs.

Sequencing was performed with immunoSEQ multiplex PCR; in TCRdb, only in-frame clones are kept and a portion is missing. Of about 120,000 clones in the sample, 85% to 90% were seen once. V dropped 4 bases and J dropped 4; count of bases not matched to a gene: 16. CDR1 is SGHDN, CDR2 FVKESK, per germline. This CDR3 has 18 residues. In regard to this clone: Its specificity is unknown.

The genes are TRBV14 and TRBJ1-2, with 9 bases that match TRBD1. The input for sequencing was peripheral blood, taken on day 0 of AZD1222 vaccination. The clonotype comes from an adult in good health. The CDR3 coding sequence is TGTGCCAGCAGCCGAGATCCAAAGGTCACAGGGGGCACCTATGGCTACACCTTC. Protein product: CASSRDPKVTGGTYGYTF.